Shown below are 14 T cell receptor beta chains from a single sample sequenced in a study of blood T cell repertoires in COVID-19. Using immunoSEQ multiplex PCR, the repertoire was profiled, and TCRdb retains in-frame clones only, with some absent. The sample lists around 93,000 clones, roughly 91% occurring once. Sequencing was done on a sample of peripheral blood. All receptors come from a man aged 18 to 35 with COVID-19, enrolled during active disease.

The chain carries TRBV30 and TRBJ1-2; weak D call: TRBD1 (5 bases). V was trimmed by 7 bases and J by 4 bases, leaving 16 bases between them. The CDR3 runs to 13 residues. Looked up from germline, CDR1 is GTSNPN and CDR2 is SVGIG (reference sequence). The CDR3 is CALYSGASYGYTF. In nucleotides, the CDR3 is TGTGCCTTGTACAGCGGGGCGTCCTATGGCTACACCTTC. The full variable domain, rest sourced from reference TRBV30 and TRBJ1-2, is SQTIHQWPATLVQPVGSPLSLECTVEGTSNPNLYWYRQAAGRGLQLLFYSVGIGQISSEVPQNLSASRPQDRQFILSSKKLLLSDSGFYLCALYSGASYGYTFGSGTRLTVV.

This clone was found once. The chain couples TRBV30 to TRBJ1-5, with D perhaps TRBD1 (5 bases). Germline CDR1 and CDR2: GTSNPN and SVGIG (reference sequence). The CDR3 has 14 amino acids. V lost 2 bases and J lost 3, with 11 bases in between. For the CDR3, the DNA is TGTGCCTGGAGTCTAGACAGAAACAATCAGCCCCAGCATTTT. Residues: CAWSLDRNNQPQHF.

The V and J genes are TRBV24-1 and TRBJ2-1; 8 bases are shared with TRBD1. Germline V gives CDR1 KGHDR, CDR2 SFDVKD. V dropped 3 bases and J dropped 4; count of bases not matched to a gene: 10. The CDR3 sequence is 17 residues long. The CDR3 loop reads CATSDQGDRGPYNEQFF. The CDR3 DNA follows: TGTGCCACCAGTGATCAAGGAGACAGGGGACCTTACAATGAGCAGTTCTTC.

The chain joins TRBV4-1 to TRBJ2-3; D perhaps matches TRBD1 (6 bases). Trimming removed 1 base at V and 4 bases at J, with 9 bases between. CDR3 length equals 14 residues. CDR1 is MGHRA and CDR2 is YSYEKL in the germline V gene. The CDR3 nucleotides are TGCGCCAGCAGCCAAGGGCAGGGGCCAGATACGCAGTATTTT. It codes for CASSQGQGPDTQYF.

This chain uses TRBV28 with TRBJ1-6; a weak D match, TRBD1 (5 bases). The germline V gene has CDR1 MDHEN and CDR2 SYDVKM. The length of the CDR3 is 10 residues. Trimming cost V 8 bases and J 13 bases, with 9 bases left between them. The CDR3 sequence: CASAKGPLHF. CDR3 sequence (DNA): TGTGCCAGCGCCAAGGGGCCCCTCCACTTT.

The chain employs TRBV5-8 and TRBJ2-3; possible D gene TRBD1, 7 bases. Per the germline V gene, CDR1 is SGHTS and CDR2 is YDEGEE. Trimming left V 4 bases short and J 0 bases short, with 12 bases between. The CDR3 loop spans 15 amino acids. For the CDR3, the DNA is TGTGCCAGCAGCGTCAGGGGGGACAGCACAGATACGCAGTATTTT. Translating gives CASSVRGDSTDTQYF. The full variable domain, completed using reference TRBV5-8 and TRBJ2-3, is EAGVTQSPTHLIKTRGQQATLRCSPISGHTSVYWYQQALGLGLQFLLWYDEGEERNRGNFPPRFSGRQFPNYSSELNVNALELEDSALYLCASSVRGDSTDTQYFGPGTRLTVL.

This chain joins TRBV9 and TRBJ1-3; 9 bases are a match to TRBD1. Germline assignment: CDR1 SGDLS and CDR2 YYNGEE. V lost 2 bases and J lost 0; bases outside the gene matches: 6. This CDR3 contains 17 residues. CDR3 in amino acids: CASSVAGTGFSGNTIYF. The CDR3 DNA reads as TGTGCCAGCAGCGTGGCCGGGACAGGGTTCTCTGGAAACACCATATATTTT. Complete variable domain (other parts from reference TRBV9 and TRBJ1-3): DSGVTQTPKHLITATGQRVTLRCSPRSGDLSVYWYQQSLDQGLQFLIQYYNGEERAKGNILERFSAQQFPDLHSELNLSSLELGDSALYFCASSVAGTGFSGNTIYFGEGSWLTVV.

This rearrangement joins TRBV7-2 to TRBJ1-1; D possibly corresponds to TRBD1 (5 bases). V gave up 4 bases and J gave up 3 bases, with 18 bases separating them. CDR1 and CDR2 (germline): SGHTA, FQGNSA. This CDR3 is 16 amino acids long. The CDR3 DNA reads TGTGCCAGCAGCTCTCCTCATTCACGACAGTACACTGAAGCTTTCTTT. It codes for CASSSPHSRQYTEAFF.

V is TRBV3-1 (or the pseudogene TRBV3-2) and J is TRBJ1-1, with 10 bases that match TRBD1. CDR1 is LGHDT, CDR2 YNNKEL, per germline (reference sequence). The CDR3 covers 16 residues. With 6 bases clipped from V and 5 bases from J, the junction kept 12 bases outside the gene matches. The CDR3 bases are TGTGCCAGCAGACCCGAAGACAGGGGGCGGGAGACTGAAGCTTTCTTT. This translates into CASRPEDRGRETEAFF.

V and J are TRBV5-1 and TRBJ1-6; no clear D gene. The CDR3 spans 15 residues. V was pared by 1 base and J by 0 bases, with 5 bases between. Germline V gene sequence: CDR1 SGHRS, CDR2 YFSETQ. The CDR3 spells CASSLTSSYNSPLHF. DNA of the CDR3: TGCGCCAGCAGCTTGACTAGCTCCTATAATTCACCCCTCCACTTT.

The chain recombines TRBV27 with TRBJ1-2; D is ambiguous. V was shortened by 4 bases and J by 8 bases, with 14 bases between the two germline ends. This CDR3 has 13 amino acids. The germline V gene encodes CDR1 MNHEY and CDR2 SMNVEV (reference sequence). The CDR3 region has the DNA TGTGCCAGCAGTTCAACCCTCCGTCGGGGCTACACCTTC. Its protein is CASSSTLRRGYTF.

This chain connects TRBV7-3 to TRBJ2-5; 13 positions match TRBD2. V trimming: 0 bases; J trimming: 4 bases; junction bases outside the gene matches: 5. The CDR3 length is 17 residues. Germline V gene data show CDR1 as SGHTA and CDR2 as FQGTGA. The CDR3 nucleotides read TGTGCCAGCAGCTTAACCGGACTAGCGGGAGCCCCAGAGACCCAGTACTTC. Translated, it gives CASSLTGLAGAPETQYF.

The chain combines TRBV6-2 or TRBV6-3 with TRBJ1-5; TRBD1 agrees at 7 bases. The CDR3 covers 17 residues. V lost 0 bases, J lost 6 bases, and 11 bases stayed unmatched. CDR1 MNHEY and CDR2 SVGEGT come from the germline V gene. CDR3 region: CASSYSTWRGRGQPQHF. CDR3 sequence (DNA): TGTGCCAGCAGTTACTCGACATGGAGGGGGCGAGGTCAGCCCCAGCATTTT.

This clone came up a few times. The rearrangement joins TRBV5-1 to TRBJ1-1; D not resolved. There are 16 residues in the CDR3. Deletions cut 0 bases from V and 3 bases from J, with 15 bases between. Looked up from germline, CDR1 is SGHRS and CDR2 is YFSETQ. The DNA for the CDR3 is TGCGCCAGCAGCTTGGCCACTTTGGGCATCGACACTGAAGCTTTCTTT. Translation gives CASSLATLGIDTEAFF.